What follows are 7 T cell receptor beta chains derived from one specimen sequenced in a study of CD8+ T cells in alopecia areata. Extraction of RNA preceded its reverse transcription into cDNA, which served as the sequencing template. Generated by immunoSEQ multiplex PCR, the TCRdb table keeps only in-frame clones and is missing some. The profile covers about 23,000 clones, with roughly half appearing a single time and approximately 31% taken by the ten largest. Input material: NKG2D-high CD8+ T cells sorted from blood. All receptors come from a human donor with alopecia areata.

Only a few counts were recorded for this clone. The gene calls are TRBV5-1 and TRBJ1-1; D unclear. V was clipped by 2 bases and J by 1 base, with 12 bases between them. The CDR3 runs 15 residues. Germline CDR1 and CDR2: SGHRS and YFSETQ. As DNA, the CDR3 is TGCGCCAGCAGCTTCAGTCCAGATGCGAACACTGAAGCTTTCTTT. Its protein product is CASSFSPDANTEAFF.

The rearrangement joins TRBV2 to TRBJ1-2, with no clear D. Trimming cost V 2 bases and J 13 bases, with 5 bases left between them. The CDR3 is 9 residues long. Germline V lookup: CDR1 SNHLY, CDR2 FYNNEI. CDR3 amino acids: CASSEMGTF. DNA for the CDR3: TGTGCCAGCAGTGAAATGGGCACCTTC.

This clone was observed a handful of times. CDR3 protein: CSLRTGPRGYTF. CDR3 nucleotide sequence: TGCAGCTTACGGACAGGGCCTAGGGGCTACACCTTC. This chain joins TRBV29-1 and TRBJ1-2, with 8 bases that match TRBD1. V dropped 8 bases and J dropped 8; count of bases not matched to a gene: 10. The germline V gene encodes CDR1 SQVTM and CDR2 ANQGSEA. This CDR3 comprises 12 residues.

This clone was found once. The chain is built from TRBV27 and TRBJ1-1, with D maybe TRBD1 (5 bases). The length of the CDR3 is 14 residues. Deletions cut 3 bases from V and 3 bases from J, with 11 bases between. Germline CDR1 reads MNHEY; CDR2 reads SMNVEV (reference sequence). In nucleotides, the CDR3 is TGTGCCAGCAGTTTCTGGGGGGGGGACACTGAAGCTTTCTTT. It encodes CASSFWGGDTEAFF.

CDR3 coding DNA: TGTGCCACCAGCAGAGGAGGGCAGGGTCGCACAGATACGCAGTATTTT. Encoded protein: CATSRGGQGRTDTQYF. J is TRBJ2-3 and V is TRBV15; D tentatively fits TRBD1 or TRBD2 (5 bases each). V lost 1 base to trimming and J lost 1 base, with 12 bases between them. The CDR3 extends over 16 amino acids. The germline V gene encodes CDR1 LNHNV and CDR2 YYDKDF (reference sequence). Using reference TRBV15 and TRBJ2-3 for the parts outside the CDR3, the full variable domain is DAMVIQNPRYQVTQFGKPVTLSCSQTLNHNVMYWYQQKSSQAPKLLFHYYDKDFNNEADTPDNFQSRRPNTSFCFLDIRSPGLGDTAMYLCATSRGGQGRTDTQYFGPGTRLTVL.

Here the CDR3 reads CASSLTPRQPQHF. The CDR3 coding sequence is TGTGCCAGCAGTTTAACCCCCCGTCAGCCCCAGCATTTT. The J gene is TRBJ1-5, the V gene TRBV27; D is unresolved. Germline V gene data show CDR1 as MNHEY and CDR2 as SMNVEV (reference sequence). The CDR3 spans 13 residues. The V and J ends lost 2 bases and 6 bases respectively, with 8 bases between them.

The chain employs TRBV5-1 and TRBJ1-1; no clear D. This CDR3 is 14 amino acids long. Germline V gene data show CDR1 as SGHRS and CDR2 as YFSETQ. V was clipped by 6 bases and J by 4 bases, with 16 bases between them. The CDR3 reads CASTREGRVTEAFF. The CDR3 DNA sequence: TGCGCCAGCACGAGGGAGGGCCGGGTCACTGAAGCTTTCTTT. The complete variable domain, with remaining parts taken from reference TRBV5-1 and TRBJ1-1, reads KAGVTQTPRYLIKTRGQQVTLSCSPISGHRSVSWYQQTPGQGLQFLFEYFSETQRNKGNFPGRFSGRQFSNSRSEMNVSTLELGDSALYLCASTREGRVTEAFFGQGTRLTVV.